Listed below are T cell receptor beta chains from one sample, sequenced in a study of T-cell memory formation after mild COVID-19. A single record per CDR3 protein comes from TCRdb applying MiXCR to the 5' RACE reads. The sample has hundreds of thousands of distinct CDR3 sequences; approximately 20% are singletons. The sample taken for sequencing was PBMCs or a T cell subset sorted from them (not recorded which). The receptors here all came from a man aged 18 to 29 who had mild COVID-19 (a few samples of this study predate the infection). Cell type and time point are not known. CDR3s include the opening cysteine and the closing phenylalanine or tryptophan. The D gene is left open where the match is weak. Clone size is shown for a subset of rows, as once, few, many or a class of expanded clone.

clone_size: .
d_call: .
j_call: TRBJ2-1
v_call: TRBV24-1
cdr3_length: 12
cdr3_aa: CATSGYGNEQFF
cdr3_nt: TGTGCCACCAGTGGATACGGCAATGAGCAGTTCTTC

clone_size: .
d_call: .
j_call: TRBJ1-5
v_call: TRBV7-2
cdr3_length: 14
cdr3_aa: CASSLGGVGQPQHF
cdr3_nt: TGTGCCAGCAGCTTAGGGGGTGTTGGTCAGCCCCAGCATTTT

clone_size: few
d_call: .
j_call: TRBJ1-2
v_call: TRBV20-1
cdr3_length: 15
cdr3_aa: CSASEHVKGLGGYTF
cdr3_nt: TGCAGTGCTAGTGAACACGTTAAGGGTCTGGGTGGCTACACCTTC

clone_size: .
d_call: TRBD2
j_call: TRBJ2-3
v_call: TRBV7-9
cdr3_length: 16
cdr3_aa: CASSGGNSGVTDTQYF
cdr3_nt: TGTGCCAGCAGCGGTGGGAATAGCGGGGTGACAGATACGCAGTATTTT

clone_size: .
d_call: TRBD2
j_call: TRBJ2-3
v_call: TRBV29-1
cdr3_length: 14
cdr3_aa: CSGSSGGTTDTQYF
cdr3_nt: TGCAGCGGAAGTAGCGGGGGGACCACAGATACGCAGTATTTT

clone_size: few
d_call: TRBD1
j_call: TRBJ1-2
v_call: TRBV7-9
cdr3_length: 14
cdr3_aa: CASSAEAGGYGYTF
cdr3_nt: TGTGCCAGCAGCGCCGAGGCAGGGGGCTATGGCTACACCTTC

clone_size: .
d_call: .
j_call: TRBJ1-5
v_call: TRBV7-2
cdr3_length: 14
cdr3_aa: CASSLPLSNQPQHF
cdr3_nt: TGTGCCAGCAGCCTCCCACTGAGCAATCAGCCCCAGCATTTT

clone_size: few
d_call: .
j_call: TRBJ1-5
v_call: TRBV3-1
cdr3_length: 14
cdr3_aa: CASSFLTSNQPQHF
cdr3_nt: TGTGCCAGCAGCTTCCTTACTAGCAATCAGCCCCAGCATTTT

clone_size: few
d_call: .
j_call: TRBJ2-5
v_call: TRBV7-9
cdr3_length: 14
cdr3_aa: CASIAPGLTETQYF
cdr3_nt: TGTGCCAGCATTGCCCCCGGGTTGACAGAGACCCAGTACTTC

clone_size: few
d_call: .
j_call: TRBJ1-1
v_call: TRBV27
cdr3_length: 14
cdr3_aa: CASSDIGSVTEAFF
cdr3_nt: TGTGCCAGCAGTGATATCGGGAGTGTCACTGAAGCTTTCTTT

clone_size: few
d_call: .
j_call: TRBJ2-6
v_call: TRBV10-3
cdr3_length: 15
cdr3_aa: CAISESRSGANVLTF
cdr3_nt: TGTGCCATCAGTGAGTCGCGGTCTGGGGCCAACGTCCTGACTTTC

clone_size: .
d_call: TRBD1
j_call: TRBJ2-7
v_call: TRBV4-3
cdr3_length: 17
cdr3_aa: CASSQVPKGQVSYEQYF
cdr3_nt: TGCGCCAGCAGCCAAGTGCCGAAGGGACAGGTCTCCTACGAGCAGTACTTC

clone_size: .
d_call: .
j_call: TRBJ2-2
v_call: TRBV5-1
cdr3_length: 14
cdr3_aa: CASSLWAYTGELFF
cdr3_nt: TGCGCCAGCAGCTTGTGGGCCTACACCGGGGAGCTGTTTTTT

clone_size: many
d_call: .
j_call: TRBJ2-1
v_call: TRBV4-3
cdr3_length: 12
cdr3_aa: CASSQDWGEQFF
cdr3_nt: TGCGCCAGCAGCCAAGATTGGGGTGAGCAGTTCTTC

clone_size: few
d_call: .
j_call: TRBJ2-7
v_call: TRBV4-1
cdr3_length: 14
cdr3_aa: CASSQTTQGGEQYF
cdr3_nt: TGCGCCAGCAGCCAAACGACCCAGGGTGGCGAGCAGTACTTC

clone_size: .
d_call: .
j_call: TRBJ1-4
v_call: TRBV4-1
cdr3_length: 13
cdr3_aa: CASSPGMTEKLFF
cdr3_nt: TGCGCCAGCAGCCCTGGGATGACAGAAAAACTGTTTTTT

clone_size: many
d_call: TRBD1
j_call: TRBJ1-1
v_call: TRBV4-3
cdr3_length: 15
cdr3_aa: CASSLGQVMNTEAFF
cdr3_nt: TGCGCCAGCAGCCTAGGACAGGTCATGAACACTGAAGCTTTCTTT

clone_size: .
d_call: .
j_call: TRBJ1-2
v_call: TRBV29-1
cdr3_length: 13
cdr3_aa: CSVEQGPKYGYTF
cdr3_nt: TGCAGCGTTGAGCAGGGGCCAAAATATGGCTACACCTTC

clone_size: .
d_call: .
j_call: TRBJ2-2
v_call: TRBV4-1
cdr3_length: 16
cdr3_aa: CASSLRRTGNTGELFF
cdr3_nt: TGCGCCAGCAGCCTCCGACGGACGGGGAACACCGGGGAGCTGTTTTTT

clone_size: few
d_call: TRBD2
j_call: TRBJ2-5
v_call: TRBV6-5
cdr3_length: 15
cdr3_aa: CASSYSRGARSTQYF
cdr3_nt: TGTGCCAGCAGTTACTCGCGGGGGGCGCGTTCGACCCAGTACTTC

clone_size: few
d_call: .
j_call: TRBJ2-1
v_call: TRBV4-1
cdr3_length: 13
cdr3_aa: CASSQGLDNEQFF
cdr3_nt: TGCGCCAGCAGCCAAGGACTAGACAATGAGCAGTTCTTC

clone_size: .
d_call: .
j_call: TRBJ1-5
v_call: TRBV6-2/TRBV6-3
cdr3_length: 14
cdr3_aa: CASSVDGGWQPQHF
cdr3_nt: TGTGCCAGCAGCGTGGACGGGGGGTGGCAGCCCCAGCATTTT

clone_size: .
d_call: TRBD1
j_call: TRBJ1-1
v_call: TRBV5-6
cdr3_length: 16
cdr3_aa: CASANPTTGGWTEAFF
cdr3_nt: TGTGCCAGCGCCAACCCCACGACAGGGGGCTGGACTGAAGCTTTCTTT

clone_size: .
d_call: .
j_call: TRBJ1-1
v_call: TRBV27
cdr3_length: 14
cdr3_aa: CASSLYRTYTEAFF
cdr3_nt: TGTGCCAGCAGTTTATATCGGACCTACACTGAAGCTTTCTTT

clone_size: few
d_call: TRBD1
j_call: TRBJ2-1
v_call: TRBV28
cdr3_length: 13
cdr3_aa: CASTRTGSNEQFF
cdr3_nt: TGTGCCAGCACCCGGACAGGGAGCAATGAGCAGTTCTTC

clone_size: .
d_call: .
j_call: TRBJ2-2
v_call: TRBV9
cdr3_length: 11
cdr3_aa: CASSVPGELFF
cdr3_nt: TGTGCCAGCAGCGTACCCGGGGAGCTGTTTTTT

clone_size: .
d_call: .
j_call: TRBJ1-1
v_call: TRBV5-1
cdr3_length: 15
cdr3_aa: CASSLEGTVNTEAFF
cdr3_nt: TGCGCCAGCAGCTTGGAAGGGACGGTGAACACTGAAGCTTTCTTT

clone_size: few
d_call: .
j_call: TRBJ2-7
v_call: TRBV24-1
cdr3_length: 16
cdr3_aa: CATRRDGTPDSYEQYF
cdr3_nt: TGTGCCACTAGGAGAGATGGGACACCGGACTCCTACGAGCAGTACTTC